Below are 18 T cell receptor beta chains sequenced from a single sample in a study of CD8 T cells in ankylosing spondylitis (dated by TCRdb to the late 2010s). Receptor libraries were prepared by 5' RACE. This sample was sequenced with an Illumina HiSeq 2500. TCRdb trimmed public reads at Q25 via fastp, called clones via MiXCR and kept in-frame beta chains. Each record represents a unique CDR3 protein, reported with the most common genes and DNA among its rows. Present in this sample are 250,000 to 350,000 distinct CDR3 sequences, around 21% of which were seen just once. The top ten constitute 3.5% of the sample. The specimen sequenced was blood, either unsorted or a sorted T cell fraction (not recorded which). The receptors were sampled from a female donor with ankylosing spondylitis or in good health (not recorded which).

V gene TRBV20-1 combines with J gene TRBJ1-6, with D possibly matching TRBD1 (5 bases). The germline V and J ends were trimmed by 0 bases and 6 bases, with 15 bases remaining between them. CDR3 size: 16 residues. The germline V gene encodes CDR1 DFQATT and CDR2 SNEGSKA (reference sequence). Here the CDR3 DNA reads TGCAGTGCTAGAGATAAGGGGTTGGGGGGTAATTCACCCCTCCACTTT. Amino acids: CSARDKGLGGNSPLHF.

This clonotype turned up a few times. V is TRBV6-1 and J is TRBJ1-5; 9 bases match TRBD1. The V and J ends lost 6 bases and 7 bases, in that order; junction bases with no gene match: 4. Germline V gene data show CDR1 as MNHNS and CDR2 as SASEGT. CDR3 size: 13 residues. The CDR3 spells CASSGTGKQPQHF. Written as DNA, the CDR3 is TGTGCCAGCAGCGGGACAGGGAAACAGCCCCAGCATTTT.

This clonotype was counted a few times. The chain is built from TRBV18 and TRBJ2-1; D is uncertain. The V end was cut by 2 bases, the J end by 6 bases, with 5 bases between. The CDR3 runs 12 residues. Germline V gene data show CDR1 as KGHSH and CDR2 as LQKENI. The DNA of the CDR3 is TGTGCCAGCTCACCAACTGCCAATGAGCAGTTCTTC. Translating it yields CASSPTANEQFF.

This chain uses TRBV4-2 with TRBJ2-5, with TRBD1 matching over 11 bases. This CDR3 has 16 amino acids. Per germline, CDR1 LGHNA and CDR2 YNFKEQ. J gave up 7 bases and V 1 base, and 8 bases lay outside the gene matches. The CDR3 sequence: CASSQGVDRGRTTQYF. DNA for the CDR3: TGTGCCAGCAGCCAAGGAGTGGACAGGGGGCGGACGACCCAGTACTTC.

This chain's CDR3 is CASRSDSVRNSPLHF. As DNA, the CDR3 is TGTGCCAGCAGATCTGACAGCGTACGAAATTCACCCCTCCACTTT. The chain couples TRBV6-2 or TRBV6-3 to TRBJ1-6; D perhaps matches TRBD1 (5 bases). The CDR3 contains 15 residues. Germline CDR1 reads MNHEY; CDR2 reads SVGEGT. Trimming cost V 6 bases and J 7 bases, with 16 bases left between them.

This clonotype has at least ten counts. This sequence joins TRBV11-3 and TRBJ2-1; no firm D call. From germline, CDR1 is SGHNT and CDR2 YENEEA. The CDR3 loop spans 13 amino acids. The V gene lost 0 bases and the J gene lost 3 bases, with 3 bases spanning the gap. The CDR3 DNA follows: TGTGCCAGCAGCTTAGAAGGCTACAATGAGCAGTTCTTC. Protein product: CASSLEGYNEQFF.

V and J are TRBV6-2 or TRBV6-3 and TRBJ2-1; tentatively, D is TRBD1 (6 bases). The CDR3 has 12 residues. Germline-derived CDR1 and CDR2 are MNHEY and SVGEGT. V lost 7 bases and J lost 5, with 9 bases in between. Here the CDR3 reads CASTRTDNEQFF. CDR3 nucleotide sequence: TGTGCCAGCACTCGGACAGACAATGAGCAGTTCTTC.

A few counts support this clonotype. The chain combines TRBV12-3 or TRBV12-4 with TRBJ1-2; D call uncertain. The V gene lost 5 bases and the J gene lost 8 bases, with 15 bases spanning the gap. This CDR3 spans 13 amino acids. The CDR3 coding sequence is TGTGCCAGCAGTGATGCCCTTCATCAGGGCTACACCTTC. Its protein is CASSDALHQGYTF.

J is TRBJ2-7 and V is TRBV7-9, with 12 bases fitting TRBD2. The CDR3 has 16 residues. V dropped 5 bases and J dropped 2; count of bases not matched to a gene: 7. Germline assignment: CDR1 SEHNR and CDR2 FQNEAQ (reference sequence). The CDR3 loop reads CASSPIRTSGTYEQYF. In DNA, the CDR3 is TGTGCCAGCAGCCCTATACGGACTAGCGGGACCTACGAGCAGTACTTC.

This clonotype was seen more than once but under ten times. V gene TRBV5-1 combines with J gene TRBJ2-5; possible D gene TRBD2, 6 bases. V dropped 3 bases and J dropped 7 bases, with 19 bases sitting between them. This CDR3 comprises 15 residues. CDR1 and CDR2 from the germline V gene are SGHRS and YFSETQ. CDR3 sequence: CASSWGDRSKGTQYF. Written as DNA, the CDR3 is TGCGCCAGCAGCTGGGGGGACCGATCCAAGGGGACCCAGTACTTC.

This clonotype was detected a few times. The gene calls are TRBV5-1 and TRBJ2-3, with D possibly TRBD1 on 7 matching bases. The CDR3 contains 17 residues. CDR1 SGHRS and CDR2 YFSETQ come from the germline V gene. The V and J ends lost 3 bases and 1 base respectively, with 18 bases between them. The CDR3 loop reads CASSSTYRGGRTDTQYF. CDR3 DNA: TGCGCCAGCAGCTCGACCTACAGGGGAGGACGCACAGATACGCAGTATTTT.

This clonotype was counted a few times. The J gene is TRBJ2-3, the V gene TRBV29-1; TRBD1 matches 11 bases. This CDR3 is 15 amino acids long. CDR1 is SQVTM, CDR2 ANQGSEA, per germline. V lost 7 bases to trimming and J lost 5 bases; unmatched junction nucleotides: 11. The CDR3 bases are TGCAGCGCCTCCCTGGGCGGGACAGGGGGAGATACGCAGTATTTT. Its protein product is CSASLGGTGGDTQYF.

V gene TRBV5-1 combines with J gene TRBJ1-2; 7 nucleotides agree with TRBD1. Germline V gene data show CDR1 as SGHRS and CDR2 as YFSETQ. The CDR3 length is 15 residues. V gave up 0 bases and J gave up 0 bases; unmatched junction bases: 2. The CDR3 loop reads CASSLEGAANYGYTF. CDR3 in DNA: TGCGCCAGCAGCTTGGAGGGGGCAGCTAACTATGGCTACACCTTC.

The chain joins TRBV20-1 to TRBJ2-1, with 7 nucleotides matching TRBD1. The CDR3 length is 12 residues. CDR1 and CDR2 (germline): DFQATT, SNEGSKA (reference sequence). The DNA of the CDR3 is TGCAGCGGACAGGATCACTACAATGAGCAGTTCTTC. As protein: CSGQDHYNEQFF.

The V and J genes are TRBV7-2 and TRBJ2-1; 8 nucleotides align to TRBD2. CDR3 size: 16 residues. V gave up 2 bases and J gave up 4 bases; unmatched junction bases: 7. CDR1 SGHTA and CDR2 FQGNSA come from the germline V gene. The DNA for the CDR3 is TGTGCCAGCAGCTTAAAAAGGCCTAGCGGGTACAATGAGCAGTTCTTC. Translation: CASSLKRPSGYNEQFF.

This clonotype was detected a few times. The chain uses TRBV20-1 and TRBJ2-1, with TRBD2 matching over 9 bases. Germline V gene lookup returns CDR1 DFQATT and CDR2 SNEGSKA (reference sequence). Trimming removed 5 bases from V and 3 bases from J; junction bases left unmatched: 11. The CDR3 consists of 16 residues. CDR3 sequence reads: CSAQTSGPRLYNEQFF. Written as DNA, the CDR3 is TGCAGTGCTCAGACTAGCGGACCCCGTCTCTACAATGAGCAGTTCTTC.

The chain joins TRBV20-1 to TRBJ2-3, with 10 bases fitting TRBD2. The CDR3 has 16 amino acids. The V and J ends lost 0 bases and 5 bases, in that order; junction bases with no gene match: 8. Germline V gives CDR1 DFQATT, CDR2 SNEGSKA (reference sequence). The CDR3 loop is CSARDLSGRAEDTQYF. The DNA of the CDR3 is TGCAGTGCTAGAGATCTGAGCGGGAGGGCCGAAGATACGCAGTATTTT.

This clonotype was seen a few times. V usage is TRBV12-3 or TRBV12-4 and J usage is TRBJ2-7; TRBD1 agrees at 10 bases. The CDR3 runs 15 residues. V was clipped by 6 bases and J by 5 bases; unmatched bases: 10. The CDR3 is CASSLSGTGVHEQYF. The CDR3 DNA sequence: TGTGCCAGCAGCCTAAGCGGGACAGGGGTCCACGAGCAGTACTTC.